A selection of T cell receptor beta chains follows, all from one sample in a study of blood T cells in healthy people across ages. MiXCR, applied by TCRdb to the 5' RACE reads, yields one record per CDR3 protein. The table has 550,000 to 700,000 distinct CDR3 sequences, 27% seen once. Sequenced sample: blood. The receptors were sampled from a woman in her seventies in good health. The CDR3 runs from the conserved cysteine through the conserved F or W. D genes are given only for firm matches. The size of a clone is reported for some rows only, either as once, few or many, or as a class for expanded clones.

V gene,clone size,D gene,J gene,CDR3 protein,CDR3 DNA
TRBV7-2,few,TRBD2,TRBJ2-7,CASSLNRLAGTEQYF,TGTGCCAGCAGCTTAAATCGGCTAGCGGGGACCGAGCAGTACTTC
TRBV12-3/TRBV12-4,.,.,TRBJ2-7,CASSPRDFEQYF,TGTGCCAGCAGCCCCAGGGATTTCGAGCAGTACTTC
TRBV7-2,.,.,TRBJ2-5,CASSQEVLKTQYF,TGTGCCAGCAGCCAGGAGGTCCTCAAGACCCAGTACTTC
TRBV12-3/TRBV12-4,.,.,TRBJ2-7,CASSLGWGVSYEQYF,TGTGCCAGCAGTTTAGGTTGGGGGGTCTCCTACGAGCAGTACTTC
TRBV7-9,few,TRBD2,TRBJ2-5,CASTKEQRGAGETQYF,TGTGCCAGCACCAAAGAACAGCGGGGGGCTGGAGAGACCCAGTACTTC
TRBV7-9,few,TRBD1,TRBJ1-1,CASSFRQGANTEAFF,TGTGCCAGCAGCTTTAGGCAGGGGGCGAACACTGAAGCTTTCTTT
TRBV6-2/TRBV6-3,.,TRBD1,TRBJ1-2,CASSYAGQGAYGYTF,TGTGCCAGCAGTTACGCCGGACAGGGGGCCTATGGCTACACCTTC
TRBV20-1,.,.,TRBJ1-2,CSAINRDLDYGYTF,TGCAGTGCTATTAACAGGGATTTGGACTATGGCTACACCTTC
TRBV13,.,.,TRBJ1-6,CASSNTQAQGYSPLHF,TGTGCCAGCAGTAATACCCAAGCCCAAGGGTATTCACCCCTCCACTTT
TRBV4-1,.,.,TRBJ2-7,CASSQELGGGYEQYF,TGCGCCAGCAGCCAAGAGCTGGGGGGCGGGTACGAGCAGTACTTC
TRBV9,.,.,TRBJ2-7,CASSVSFRGGEQYF,TGTGCCAGCAGCGTCTCCTTTAGGGGTGGCGAGCAGTACTTC
TRBV6-2/TRBV6-3,.,TRBD1,TRBJ2-4,CASRPGQGENIQYF,TGTGCCAGCAGACCAGGACAGGGTGAAAACATTCAGTACTTC
TRBV7-9,few,TRBD1,TRBJ1-4,CASTQGGNHEKLFF,TGTGCCAGCACCCAGGGGGGCAATCATGAAAAACTGTTTTTT
TRBV29-1,few,.,TRBJ1-1,CSVVVPINTEAFF,TGCAGCGTTGTGGTCCCAATAAACACTGAAGCTTTCTTT
TRBV6-1,.,.,TRBJ2-3,CASEGSTDTQYF,TGTGCCAGCGAGGGGAGCACAGATACGCAGTATTTT
TRBV12-5,.,TRBD1,TRBJ1-2,CASGLVQGQGYGYTF,TGTGCTAGTGGTTTGGTACAGGGACAGGGATATGGCTACACCTTC
TRBV6-5,.,TRBD2,TRBJ2-5,CASSYGPLAGVVETQYF,TGTGCCAGCAGTTACGGGCCACTAGCGGGGGTGGTAGAGACCCAGTACTTC
TRBV29-1,many,TRBD2,TRBJ2-2,CSGGGDANTGELFF,TGCAGCGGGGGGGGGGACGCGAACACCGGGGAGCTGTTTTTT
TRBV6-2/TRBV6-3,.,TRBD2,TRBJ2-5,CASRDRLADQETQYF,TGTGCCAGCAGGGACAGACTAGCGGATCAAGAGACCCAGTACTTC
TRBV5-1,.,.,TRBJ2-5,CASSLGPAGNKETQYF,TGCGCCAGCAGCTTAGGTCCGGCAGGGAATAAAGAGACCCAGTACTTC
TRBV7-2,few,TRBD2,TRBJ2-1,CASSPGLAGGTEQFF,TGTGCCAGCAGCCCCGGACTAGCGGGGGGGACTGAGCAGTTCTTC
TRBV20-1,.,TRBD2,TRBJ2-2,CSARDPLAGDTGELFF,TGCAGTGCTAGAGATCCCCTAGCGGGGGACACCGGGGAGCTGTTTTTT
TRBV12-3/TRBV12-4,.,TRBD1,TRBJ1-2,CASRDRVNYGYTF,TGTGCCAGCAGGGACAGGGTCAACTATGGCTACACCTTC
TRBV20-1,.,.,TRBJ1-1,CSARQDLNTEAFF,TGCAGTGCTAGACAAGACCTGAACACTGAAGCTTTCTTT
TRBV20-1,.,.,TRBJ1-6,CSARGYNQVLGSPLHF,TGCAGTGCTAGAGGGTATAACCAGGTGCTTGGTTCACCCCTCCACTTT
TRBV20-1,many,TRBD2,TRBJ2-5,CSARRGASKETQYF,TGCAGTGCTAGGCGGGGGGCCTCGAAAGAGACCCAGTACTTC
TRBV20-1,few,TRBD1,TRBJ1-1,CSAITPRTGRTEAFF,TGCAGTGCGATTACTCCCCGGACAGGGAGGACTGAAGCTTTCTTT
TRBV7-2,.,TRBD2,TRBJ2-5,CASSSGTSKETQYF,TGTGCCAGCAGCTCCGGGACTAGTAAAGAGACCCAGTACTTC
TRBV4-3,.,TRBD2,TRBJ2-4,CASSQDSGGNLIQNIQHF,TGCGCCAGCAGCCAAGATAGCGGGGGGAACTTGATACAAAACATTCAGCACTTC
TRBV29-1,few,.,TRBJ1-1,CSVESSLESAEAFF,TGCAGCGTTGAAAGCAGCTTAGAGTCTGCTGAAGCTTTCTTT
TRBV6-5,few,.,TRBJ1-2,CASSYSKGGYTF,TGTGCCAGCAGTTACTCGAAGGGTGGCTACACCTTC
TRBV7-2,.,TRBD2,TRBJ2-2,CASSSAPGLAGTGELFF,TGTGCCAGCAGCTCCGCCCCCGGACTAGCGGGCACCGGGGAGCTGTTTTTT
TRBV7-2,.,.,TRBJ2-4,CASSLGWSVKNIQYF,TGTGCCAGCAGCTTAGGGTGGTCAGTTAAAAACATTCAGTACTTC
TRBV7-2,.,TRBD2,TRBJ2-7,CASSMRTSGERYEQYF,TGTGCCAGCAGCATGCGGACTAGCGGGGAACGCTACGAGCAGTACTTC
TRBV7-2,.,TRBD1,TRBJ2-2,CASSLAGGAISTGELFF,TGTGCCAGCAGCTTAGCAGGGGGCGCCATCAGCACCGGGGAGCTGTTTTTT
TRBV9,few,TRBD2,TRBJ2-5,CASSVYAGLQETQYF,TGTGCCAGCAGCGTATACGCGGGACTACAAGAGACCCAGTACTTC
TRBV29-1,.,.,TRBJ2-3,CSVGGSTDAQYF,TGCAGCGTTGGTGGTAGCACAGATGCGCAGTATTTT
TRBV6-5,few,TRBD1,TRBJ2-7,CASRESGTGAYEQYF,TGTGCCAGCAGGGAATCCGGGACAGGGGCCTACGAGCAGTACTTC
TRBV19,few,TRBD2,TRBJ2-5,CASSPRLAEQETQYF,TGTGCCAGTAGTCCGAGACTAGCGGAACAAGAGACCCAGTACTTC
TRBV6-5,.,TRBD1,TRBJ2-5,CASSYGTGYRETQYF,TGTGCCAGCAGTTACGGGACAGGGTATAGAGAGACCCAGTACTTC
TRBV14,.,.,TRBJ2-1,CASSQEMVNNEQFF,TGTGCCAGCAGCCAAGAAATGGTTAACAATGAGCAGTTCTTC
TRBV7-2,.,.,TRBJ2-4,CASSLASSTLNIQYF,TGTGCCAGCAGCTTAGCTTCGTCGACCCTCAACATTCAGTACTTC
TRBV5-1,.,.,TRBJ2-5,CASSTGTVLGETQYF,TGCGCCAGCAGCACCGGGACCGTACTCGGAGAGACCCAGTACTTC
TRBV20-1,.,.,TRBJ2-7,CSGWVGYEQYF,TGCAGTGGTTGGGTCGGCTACGAGCAGTACTTC
TRBV16,.,.,TRBJ2-5,CASGPTEKQETQYF,TGTGCCAGCGGTCCGACAGAAAAACAAGAGACCCAGTACTTC
TRBV2,once,TRBD1,TRBJ2-3,CASSENRRDRGADTQYF,TGTGCCAGCAGTGAGAATCGACGGGACAGGGGCGCAGATACGCAGTATTTT
TRBV19,.,TRBD1,TRBJ2-1,CASTRDRGLKQFF,TGTGCCAGTACCCGGGACAGGGGGCTAAAGCAGTTCTTC
TRBV5-1,many,.,TRBJ2-5,CASSFNGVGSETQYF,TGCGCCAGCAGCTTCAATGGCGTGGGCTCTGAGACCCAGTACTTC
TRBV5-1,few,TRBD2,TRBJ2-3,CASSYSSGGASNTQYF,TGCGCCAGCAGCTACAGTAGCGGGGGGGCGTCAAATACGCAGTATTTT
TRBV20-1,few,.,TRBJ2-5,CSATRAQGGETQYF,TGCAGTGCTACAAGAGCACAGGGAGGGGAGACCCAGTACTTC
TRBV5-5,.,TRBD2,TRBJ2-1,CASSPGTSGDNEQFF,TGTGCTAGCAGCCCCGGGACTAGCGGGGACAATGAGCAGTTCTTC